The 3 T cell receptor beta chains reported below all come from one sample, sequenced in a study of Graves' ophthalmopathy and Graves' hyperthyroidism. RNA transcripts yielded amplified TCR beta CDR3 regions. An opening RT-PCR round employed HTBI primers and preceded a second-round multiplex PCR. MiXCR, applied by TCRdb to the multiplex PCR reads, yields one record per CDR3 protein. The sample lists about 480,000 distinct CDR3 sequences; approximately 15% were seen once. Sequences were obtained from blood. The receptor source for this set is a woman aged 25 to 39 with Graves' ophthalmopathy.

This clonotype has only a few counts. The chain combines TRBV4-1 with TRBJ2-7; D gene ambiguous. V was clipped by 0 bases and J by 2 bases, with 5 bases between them. The CDR3 spans 13 residues. Germline V gene data show CDR1 as MGHRA and CDR2 as YSYEKL. The CDR3 here is CASSQEGPYEQYF. The CDR3 DNA reads TGCGCCAGCAGCCAAGAGGGTCCCTACGAGCAGTACTTC.

The V call is TRBV5-1, the J call TRBJ2-7; 12 nucleotides agree with TRBD1. J was trimmed by 5 bases and V by 4 bases; bases with no gene match: 7. CDR1 is SGHRS, CDR2 YFSETQ, per germline. The CDR3 has 15 residues. The CDR3 DNA reads as TGCGCCAGCAGCGGCCGGGACAGGGGGCGCCACGAGCAGTACTTC. Its protein product is CASSGRDRGRHEQYF.

There are many counts of this clonotype. The rearrangement uses TRBV19 and TRBJ1-1; a possible D gene is TRBD1 (6 bases). CDR1 is LNHDA and CDR2 is SQIVND in the germline V gene (reference sequence). V lost 4 bases to trimming and J lost 0 bases, with 12 bases between them. The CDR3 consists of 15 residues. CDR3 in amino acids: CASSTMGAVNTEAFF. DNA of the CDR3: TGTGCCAGTAGTACTATGGGGGCTGTGAACACTGAAGCTTTCTTT.